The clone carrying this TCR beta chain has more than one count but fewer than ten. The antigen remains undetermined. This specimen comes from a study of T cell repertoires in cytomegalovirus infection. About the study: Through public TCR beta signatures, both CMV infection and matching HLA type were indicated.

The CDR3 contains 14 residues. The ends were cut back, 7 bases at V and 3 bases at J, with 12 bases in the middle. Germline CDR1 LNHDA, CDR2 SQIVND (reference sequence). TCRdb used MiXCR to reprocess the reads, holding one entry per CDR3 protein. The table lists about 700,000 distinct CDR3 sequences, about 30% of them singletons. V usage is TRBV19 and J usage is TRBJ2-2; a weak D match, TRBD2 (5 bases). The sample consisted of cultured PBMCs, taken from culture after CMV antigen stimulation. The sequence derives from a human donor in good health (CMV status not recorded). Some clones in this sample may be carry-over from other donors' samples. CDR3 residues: CASKWRWDTGELFF. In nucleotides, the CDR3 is TGTGCCAGTAAATGGAGGTGGGACACCGGGGAGCTGTTTTTT.